The T cell receptor beta chain described here comes from a study of shared clonotypes between healthy human individuals. The assay was immunoSEQ multiplex PCR, and TCRdb's table has in-frame clones only and misses some. The sample lists 2 million to 2.5 million clones; 95% were seen once. The sequencing input was naive CD4+ T cells sorted from blood. Subset meaning: CD45RA+ positively selected. This TCR was recovered from a man in his late teens or twenties in good health.

CDR3 in amino acids: CASSGGLGQPQHF. For the CDR3, the DNA is TGCGCCAGCAGCGGGGGGCTGGGACAGCCCCAGCATTTT. This rearrangement joins TRBV10-1 to TRBJ1-5; TRBD1 might be the D (6 bases). V lost 6 bases, J lost 7 bases, and 13 bases lay in between. Germline V gene lookup returns CDR1 WNHNN and CDR2 SYGVQD (reference sequence). The CDR3 loop spans 13 amino acids.